This T cell receptor (beta chain) was documented in a study of cytomegalovirus exposure and HLA in healthy donors. This clone has a handful of counts. In the PCR, 60 Vbeta and 13 Jbeta primers were used. The table came from immunoSEQ multiplex PCR; TCRdb's copy has only in-frame clones and leaves some out. The top ten clones hold almost 3% of a sample with over 100,000 clones, 84% of them seen once. Sequencing input: PBMCs. This receptor was identified in a woman in her late teens or twenties in good health and CMV-seropositive.

CDR3 coding DNA: TGCGCCAGCAGTCAACGAACAGATCAACAGCCCCAGCATTTT. Translation: CASSQRTDQQPQHF. The chain employs TRBV23-1 and TRBJ1-5; D unclear. TRBV23-1 is treated as an ORF (open reading frame) with a function not yet certain. Trimming left V 2 bases short and J 7 bases short, with 12 bases between. The CDR3 is made up of 14 amino acids.